One and the same sample provided the 26 T cell receptor beta chains below, sequenced in a study of spatial heterogeneity in lung cancer. General study results and limits: Expanded intratumoral alpha and beta TCR counts tracked tumor mutation counts.

Time point described: sample taken at primary tumor resection. TCRdb called the 5' RACE reads again in MiXCR, with one record for every CDR3 protein. The table includes 750 to 950 distinct CDR3 sequences, around 10% detected once. Antigen specificity for these receptors is unknown. Sequenced material: lung tumor tissue, taken at surgery. The receptors shown here come from a male donor with early-stage non-small cell lung cancer.

By proportion, this clonotype is medium-sized. The chain carries TRBV7-6 and TRBJ1-4; no clear D. The V end lost 5 bases, the J end lost 3 bases, and 7 bases lay between the germline ends. The CDR3 spans 13 residues. Germline CDR1 is SGHVS and CDR2 is FNYEAQ. The chain's CDR3 is CASSQASNEKLFF. In DNA form, the CDR3 reads TGTGCCAGCAGCCAGGCCTCTAATGAAAAACTGTTTTTT.

Within the sample, this clonotype is large. The rearrangement joins TRBV28 to TRBJ1-5; D is undetermined. The CDR3 loop spans 13 amino acids. V was cut by 8 bases and J by 1 base, with 9 bases left in between. The germline gives CDR1 MDHEN, CDR2 SYDVKM. CDR3 DNA: TGTGCCAGCCGACCGTTGAGCAATCAGCCCCAGCATTTT. The encoded protein is CASRPLSNQPQHF.

By sample fraction, this clonotype is medium-sized (0.01 to 0.1%). The V and J genes are TRBV20-1 and TRBJ2-3; D perhaps matches TRBD1 (5 bases). Germline CDR1 and CDR2: DFQATT and SNEGSKA (reference sequence). V lost 0 bases to trimming and J lost 6 bases, with 19 bases between them. This CDR3 contains 16 residues. CDR3 loop: CSARDLGRDGWDTQYF. CDR3 DNA sequence: TGCAGTGCTAGAGATCTCGGCAGGGATGGGTGGGATACGCAGTATTTT.

By its share, this clonotype is medium-sized. CDR3 nucleotides: TGTGCCAGCAGCTTAACCGGGACAGCCTACGAGCAGTACTTC. Residues: CASSLTGTAYEQYF. The chain combines TRBV11-2 with TRBJ2-7; 7 bases are a match to TRBD1. The CDR3 has 14 amino acids. The trim removed 2 bases at V and 2 bases at J, leaving 3 bases unmatched. Germline V CDR1 and CDR2: SGHAT, FQNNGV.

This chain uses TRBV19 with TRBJ2-3, with 7 bases fitting TRBD1. V lost 4 bases and J lost 5; bases outside the gene matches: 9. Per the germline V gene, CDR1 is LNHDA and CDR2 is SQIVND (reference sequence). This CDR3 contains 15 residues. This CDR3 reads CASSTSPTGEDTQYF. CDR3 nucleotides: TGTGCCAGTAGTACTTCCCCTACAGGGGAAGATACGCAGTATTTT.

The chain is built from TRBV19 and TRBJ2-3, with D possibly being TRBD1 or TRBD2 (5 bases each). V was pared by 4 bases and J by 6 bases, with 20 bases between. Germline values: CDR1 LNHDA, CDR2 SQIVND (reference sequence). This CDR3 contains 16 residues. The CDR3 region has the DNA TGTGCCAGTAGTAAGGGACGGAAGCCTCCTTCCGATACGCAGTATTTT. This codes for CASSKGRKPPSDTQYF.

This clonotype qualifies as medium-sized. This chain joins TRBV10-3 and TRBJ1-1; D gene uncertain. The germline gives CDR1 ENHRY, CDR2 SYGVKD. V gave up 5 bases and J gave up 2 bases, with 3 bases separating them. This CDR3 comprises 11 residues. The CDR3 loop is CAISSNTEAFF. The CDR3 DNA is TGTGCCATCAGTTCAAACACTGAAGCTTTCTTT.

By share of the sample, this clonotype is medium-sized. The chain links TRBV28 to TRBJ2-7; D might be TRBD1 (6 bases). Germline V CDR1 and CDR2: MDHEN, SYDVKM. This CDR3 is built from 12 residues. V was shortened by 6 bases and J by 4 bases, with 10 bases between the two germline ends. DNA of the CDR3: TGTGCCAGCAGCCCGGACAGATACGAGCAGTACTTC. It translates to CASSPDRYEQYF.

This clonotype is labeled as medium-sized. This sequence joins TRBV7-2 and TRBJ2-3, with 7 bases that match TRBD2. The CDR3 sequence is 15 residues long. From germline, CDR1 is SGHTA and CDR2 FQGNSA. V dropped 5 bases and J dropped 6; count of bases not matched to a gene: 11. The CDR3 reads CASSSGALQRDTQYF. DNA of the CDR3: TGTGCCAGCAGCAGCGGGGCCCTCCAGAGGGATACGCAGTATTTT.

In this sample, this clonotype turned up a few times. The CDR3 coding sequence is TGTGCCAGCAGTTGGACCGAGGGCGATCAGCCCCAGCATTTT. Translation gives CASSWTEGDQPQHF. V usage is TRBV6-6 and J usage is TRBJ1-5, with D uncertain. V shed 4 bases and J shed 5 bases, with 12 bases lying between them. Germline CDR1 and CDR2: MNHNY and SVGAGI (reference sequence). The CDR3 runs to 14 residues.

The chain combines TRBV7-2 with TRBJ2-6; D is unresolved. The CDR3 is 13 residues long. The germline V and J ends were trimmed by 5 bases and 4 bases, with 6 bases remaining between them. Germline-derived CDR1 and CDR2 are SGHTA and FQGNSA. For the CDR3, the DNA is TGTGCCAGCAGCATAGGGGGGGCCAACGTCCTGACTTTC. Translating gives CASSIGGANVLTF.

By share, this clonotype counts as medium-sized. The chain has TRBV28 and TRBJ2-7, with D possibly being TRBD2 (5 bases). Germline CDR1 MDHEN, CDR2 SYDVKM. The CDR3 has 13 residues. V was trimmed by 6 bases and J by 3 bases, leaving 12 bases between them. CDR3 sequence reads: CASSWGAGYEQYF. The CDR3 region has the DNA TGTGCCAGCAGCTGGGGAGCCGGCTACGAGCAGTACTTC.

In this sample, this clonotype is medium-sized. DNA for the CDR3: TGTGCCAGCAGCTTTAAGCCTAGGGCAAGAATGAACACTGAAGCTTTCTTT. This translates into CASSFKPRARMNTEAFF. The gene calls are TRBV7-2 and TRBJ1-1, with D hard to call. In germline, CDR1 is SGHTA, CDR2 FQGNSA. The CDR3 runs 17 residues. Trimming shortened V by 3 bases and J by 0 bases, and 17 bases separated the two germline ends.

The rearrangement links TRBV6-1 to TRBJ2-5; D possibly corresponds to TRBD1 (6 bases). The CDR3 is made up of 13 amino acids. Germline V gives CDR1 MNHNS, CDR2 SASEGT. The ends were cut back, 8 bases at V and 3 bases at J, with 13 bases in the middle. DNA of the CDR3: TGTGCCAGCGTCAGGGGATCAGAAGAGACCCAGTACTTC. Its protein product is CASVRGSEETQYF.

This chain connects TRBV6-1 to TRBJ1-2; D may be TRBD1 (5 bases). The CDR3 has 12 residues. The germline V gene has CDR1 MNHNS and CDR2 SASEGT. The V end was cut by 6 bases, the J end by 6 bases, with 11 bases between. The CDR3 nucleotides read TGTGCCAGCAGCCGCAGGGTGGATGGCTACACCTTC. It yields the protein CASSRRVDGYTF.

Within the sample, this clonotype is medium-sized. The chain employs TRBV30 and TRBJ2-2; D gene ambiguous. Germline V gives CDR1 GTSNPN, CDR2 SVGIG (reference sequence). The CDR3 has 14 residues. V lost 1 base, J lost 2 bases, and 8 bases lay in between. The CDR3 region has the DNA TGTGCCTGGAGTGATGAAGCAAACACCGGGGAGCTGTTTTTT. It translates to CAWSDEANTGELFF. Together with reference TRBV30 and TRBJ2-2, the CDR3 gives the full variable domain: SQTIHQWPATLVQPVGSPLSLECTVEGTSNPNLYWYRQAAGRGLQLLFYSVGIGQISSEVPQNLSASRPQDRQFILSSKKLLLSDSGFYLCAWSDEANTGELFFGEGSRLTVL.

This chain uses TRBV7-9 with TRBJ2-1; tentative D call: TRBD2 (6 bases). The length of the CDR3 is 15 residues. The V end was cut by 2 bases, the J end by 0 bases, with 8 bases between. The V gene's germline CDR1 is SEHNR and CDR2 FQNEAQ (reference sequence). CDR3 in DNA: TGTGCCAGCAGCTTAAAGGGAGGCTCCTACAATGAGCAGTTCTTC. Translating gives CASSLKGGSYNEQFF.

This clonotype is medium-sized by share. This rearrangement joins TRBV20-1 to TRBJ2-1, with 7 bases that match TRBD1. CDR1 is DFQATT, CDR2 SNEGSKA, per germline (reference sequence). The CDR3 consists of 12 residues. V shed 5 bases and J 10 bases; nucleotides not matched to a gene: 8. In nucleotides, the CDR3 is TGCAGTGCTCCGACAGGGAGAGGCGAGCAGTTCTTC. Its protein product is CSAPTGRGEQFF.

This clonotype was recorded a few times. The rearrangement links TRBV20-1 to TRBJ2-7; tentative D call: TRBD1 (6 bases). The germline CDR1 and CDR2 sequences are DFQATT and SNEGSKA (reference sequence). The V end lost 6 bases, the J end lost 0 bases, and 21 bases lay between the germline ends. The CDR3 is 16 amino acids. This CDR3 is CSAEPGHGASSYEQYV. The CDR3 coding sequence is TGCAGTGCAGAACCGGGACACGGAGCGTCCTCCTACGAGCAGTACGTC.

By sample share, this clonotype is large. The chain employs TRBV24-1 and TRBJ2-1; D gene unclear. V was cut by 5 bases and J by 0 bases, with 10 bases left in between. The CDR3 runs to 15 residues. Per the germline V gene, CDR1 is KGHDR and CDR2 is SFDVKD. The DNA for the CDR3 is TGTGCCACCAGTGGCGCTACGGGCTCCTACAATGAGCAGTTCTTC. Translated: CATSGATGSYNEQFF.

Within the sample, this clonotype is medium-sized. This chain joins TRBV7-2 and TRBJ2-5; D is undetermined. The CDR3 consists of 13 residues. Germline values: CDR1 SGHTA, CDR2 FQGNSA. V lost 1 base and J 7 bases, leaving 10 bases between the germline ends. The DNA of the CDR3 is TGTGCCAGCAGCTTAGAGGCCCCAGGGACCCAGTACTTC. Its protein is CASSLEAPGTQYF.

This sequence joins TRBV20-1 and TRBJ1-1, with D possibly matching TRBD1 (5 bases). Germline CDR1 and CDR2: DFQATT and SNEGSKA (reference sequence). The CDR3 contains 13 residues. Trimming cost V 0 bases and J 6 bases, with 11 bases left between them. CDR3 residues: CSARETRGAEAFF. The CDR3 region has the DNA TGCAGTGCTAGAGAGACCCGGGGGGCTGAAGCTTTCTTT.

This clonotype is categorized as large (0.1 to 1%). The chain carries TRBV7-8 and TRBJ2-7, with D possibly matching TRBD2 (6 bases). Germline V lookup: CDR1 SGHVS, CDR2 FQNEAQ. The V end lost 7 bases, the J end lost 4 bases, and 17 bases lay between the germline ends. The CDR3 runs 14 residues. The CDR3 nucleotides are TGTGCCAGCAAAGGGACTCCAACAGTATACGAGCAGTACTTC. Translated, it gives CASKGTPTVYEQYF.

Sample share makes this clonotype large. The chain couples TRBV20-1 to TRBJ1-1; TRBD1 aligns across 7 bases. The CDR3 loop spans 14 amino acids. V lost 1 base, J lost 4 bases, and 6 bases stayed unmatched. Germline values: CDR1 DFQATT, CDR2 SNEGSKA (reference sequence). The CDR3 DNA reads as TGCAGTGCTAGAGCAACAGGGGCCGCCACTGAAGCTTTCTTT. Amino acid sequence: CSARATGAATEAFF.

This clonotype was seen only once. The chain recombines TRBV25-1 with TRBJ1-4; D may be TRBD1 (5 bases). The V gene's germline CDR1 is MGHDK and CDR2 SYGVNS. V lost 3 bases and J 8 bases, leaving 19 bases between the germline ends. The CDR3 length is 16 residues. The CDR3: CASSDPTEGEAEKLFF. The CDR3 bases are TGTGCCAGCAGTGACCCTACAGAAGGGGAGGCGGAAAAACTGTTTTTT.

The J gene is TRBJ1-5, the V gene TRBV20-1; TRBD1 is a possible D gene (5 bases). CDR3 length equals 15 residues. CDR1 is DFQATT, CDR2 SNEGSKA, per germline (reference sequence). V was cut by 5 bases and J by 7 bases, with 21 bases left in between. The CDR3 loop reads CSASFPQGGGQPQHF. CDR3 coding DNA: TGCAGTGCTTCCTTTCCTCAGGGAGGAGGACAGCCCCAGCATTTT.